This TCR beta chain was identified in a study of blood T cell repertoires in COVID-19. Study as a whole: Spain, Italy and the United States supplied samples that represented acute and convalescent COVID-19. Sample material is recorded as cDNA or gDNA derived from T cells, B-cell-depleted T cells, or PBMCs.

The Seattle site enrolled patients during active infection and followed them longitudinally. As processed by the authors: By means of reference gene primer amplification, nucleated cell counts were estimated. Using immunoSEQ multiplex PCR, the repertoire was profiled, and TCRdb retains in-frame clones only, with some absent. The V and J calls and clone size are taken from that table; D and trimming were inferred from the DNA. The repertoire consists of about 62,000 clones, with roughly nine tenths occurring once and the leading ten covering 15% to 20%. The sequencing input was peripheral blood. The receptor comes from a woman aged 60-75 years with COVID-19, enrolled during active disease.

The CDR3 spells CASSQVRLADSTDTQYF. The CDR3 bases are TGCGCCAGCAGCCAAGTACGACTAGCGGACAGCACAGATACGCAGTATTTT. J is TRBJ2-3 and V is TRBV4-3; 9 nucleotides line up with TRBD2. V trimming: 1 base; J trimming: 0 bases; junction bases outside the gene matches: 5. CDR3 length equals 17 residues. Germline CDR1 and CDR2: LGHNA and YSLEER.